These 32 T cell receptor beta chains originate from one sample sequenced in a study of cytomegalovirus exposure and HLA in healthy donors. Researchers ran the PCR with 60 Vbeta and 13 Jbeta primers. The protocol was immunoSEQ multiplex PCR, while the TCRdb copy is restricted to in-frame clones and leaves out a portion. Of under 200,000 clones detected, roughly 80% appear once; the ten largest clones hold under 1.5%. The source material was PBMCs. The receptors shown here come from a woman in her thirties in good health and CMV-seronegative.

This sequence joins TRBV6-6 and TRBJ1-1, with 8 bases lining up with TRBD1. The CDR3 has 16 amino acids. The V and J ends lost 7 bases and 0 bases, in that order; junction bases with no gene match: 10. Germline CDR1 reads MNHNY; CDR2 reads SVGAGI (reference sequence). The chain's CDR3 is CASIPGQGGMNTEAFF. The CDR3, as DNA: TGTGCCAGCATACCCGGACAGGGAGGCATGAACACTGAAGCTTTCTTT.

The rearrangement links TRBV5-1 to TRBJ1-3, with D possibly TRBD1 on 5 matching bases. Trimming left V 4 bases short and J 0 bases short, with 11 bases between. Germline CDR1 SGHRS, CDR2 YFSETQ. There are 15 residues in the CDR3. DNA of the CDR3: TGCGCCAGCAGCACCGGGACTTTCTCTGGAAACACCATATATTTT. The encoded protein is CASSTGTFSGNTIYF.

This clone turned up a few times. In DNA form, the CDR3 reads TGTGCCAGCAGTGAAGACGACTACGTCGAGCAGTACTTC. Protein: CASSEDDYVEQYF. The J gene is TRBJ2-7, the V gene TRBV6-1, with a tentative D call TRBD2 (5 bases). The germline V gene encodes CDR1 MNHNS and CDR2 SASEGT. The CDR3 totals 13 residues. V was cut by 1 base and J by 6 bases, with 10 bases left in between.

This chain joins TRBV30 and TRBJ2-4; possible D gene TRBD2, 6 bases. Trimming took off 2 bases at V and 3 bases at J, with 14 bases between the two ends. The CDR3 has 15 amino acids. Germline CDR1 reads GTSNPN; CDR2 reads SVGIG (reference sequence). The CDR3: CAWSSGWEDKNIQYF. CDR3 DNA: TGTGCCTGGAGTTCGGGGTGGGAGGACAAAAACATTCAGTACTTC.

This clone was counted a few times. The chain recombines TRBV9 with TRBJ2-3; TRBD2 might be the D (6 bases). CDR1 is SGDLS, CDR2 YYNGEE, per germline. V was shortened by 2 bases and J by 2 bases, with 9 bases between the two germline ends. The CDR3 contains 14 residues. The CDR3 nucleotides are TGTGCCAGCAGCGTGGACTATGACACAGATACGCAGTATTTT. As protein: CASSVDYDTDTQYF.

The chain joins TRBV30 to TRBJ2-7; D is undetermined. This CDR3 comprises 12 residues. CDR1 and CDR2 from the germline V gene are GTSNPN and SVGIG (reference sequence). Trimming cost V 7 bases and J 0 bases, with 10 bases left between them. For the CDR3, the DNA is TGTGCCTTATACCGGAGCTCCTACGAGCAGTACTTC. Translated, it gives CALYRSSYEQYF.

The rearrangement joins TRBV11-2 to TRBJ1-5; TRBD1 aligns across 10 bases. V trimming: 3 bases; J trimming: 9 bases; junction bases outside the gene matches: 11. The V gene's germline CDR1 is SGHAT and CDR2 FQNNGV. This CDR3 has 16 amino acids. The CDR3 DNA is TGTGCCAGCAGCTTTTCCGCCTCGACAGGGGGCGTGCCCCAGCATTTT. It translates to CASSFSASTGGVPQHF. Variable domain in full (rest from reference TRBV11-2 and TRBJ1-5): EAGVAQSPRYKIIEKRQSVAFWCNPISGHATLYWYQQILGQGPKLLIQFQNNGVVDDSQLPKDRFSAERLKGVDSTLKIQPAKLEDSAVYLCASSFSASTGGVPQHFGDGTRLSIL.

This clone turned up a few times. This chain connects TRBV29-1 to TRBJ2-7, with a possible D match to TRBD2 (5 bases). V lost 6 bases and J lost 6, with 12 bases in between. Germline assignment: CDR1 SQVTM and CDR2 ANQGSEA. The CDR3 is made up of 11 amino acids. DNA for the CDR3: TGCAGCGTATCAAACGCGGGCGAGCAGTACTTC. Its translation is CSVSNAGEQYF.

V usage is TRBV5-4 and J usage is TRBJ1-6, with D tentatively TRBD1 (6 bases). This CDR3 is built from 15 residues. V shed 0 bases and J shed 5 bases, with 9 bases lying between them. In germline, CDR1 is SGHNT, CDR2 YYREEE (reference sequence). CDR3 in amino acids: CASSLDRANNSPLHF. In DNA, the CDR3 is TGTGCCAGCAGCTTGGACAGGGCCAATAATTCACCCCTCCACTTT.

The table lists this clone with a count of one. V gene TRBV11-2 combines with J gene TRBJ2-7; 7 bases are shared with TRBD2. Germline CDR1 reads SGHAT; CDR2 reads FQNNGV. The CDR3 sequence is 13 residues long. The junction had 2 bases not matched to a gene; V was cut back by 4 bases and J by 2 bases. CDR3 loop: CASSYRGAYEQYF. The CDR3 nucleotides are TGTGCCAGCAGCTACCGGGGGGCCTACGAGCAGTACTTC.

The chain uses TRBV5-1 and TRBJ2-5; weak D call: TRBD1 (6 bases). The CDR3 totals 15 residues. The V gene lost 0 bases and the J gene lost 5 bases, with 14 bases spanning the gap. Germline V lookup: CDR1 SGHRS, CDR2 YFSETQ. Written as DNA, the CDR3 is TGCGCCAGCAGCTTGGAGGTCGGCAGGGGCGAGACCCAGTACTTC. Amino acid sequence: CASSLEVGRGETQYF.

The V call is TRBV28, the J call TRBJ1-5; a possible D gene is TRBD1 (5 bases). This CDR3 is 15 amino acids long. Trimming took off 6 bases at V and 3 bases at J, with 15 bases between the two ends. CDR1 is MDHEN and CDR2 is SYDVKM in the germline V gene. CDR3 in DNA: TGTGCCAGCAGCCAGGGCTTAACCTTCAATCAGCCCCAGCATTTT. Translated, it gives CASSQGLTFNQPQHF. Drawing the rest from reference TRBV28 and TRBJ1-5, the complete variable domain is DVKVTQSSRYLVKRTGEKVFLECVQDMDHENMFWYRQDPGLGLRLIYFSYDVKMKEKGDIPEGYSVSREKKERFSLILESASTNQTSMYLCASSQGLTFNQPQHFGDGTRLSIL.

The chain carries TRBV5-1 and TRBJ2-1; D is unclear. V dropped 5 bases and J dropped 6 bases, with 12 bases sitting between them. From germline, CDR1 is SGHRS and CDR2 YFSETQ. This CDR3 spans 13 amino acids. The CDR3 is CASSSLGSNEQFF. DNA for the CDR3: TGCGCCAGCAGTTCACTTGGTAGCAATGAGCAGTTCTTC.

V usage is TRBV6-1 and J usage is TRBJ2-3; D perhaps matches TRBD2 (5 bases). CDR3 length equals 17 residues. V was shortened by 2 bases and J by 6 bases, with 21 bases between the two germline ends. Germline loops: CDR1 MNHNS, CDR2 SASEGT. The CDR3: CASSETSLAKIVDTQYF. CDR3 bases: TGTGCCAGCAGTGAAACTAGTCTGGCGAAGATCGTCGATACGCAGTATTTT.

This clone has only a few counts. In nucleotides, the CDR3 is TGTGCCTGGAGCGCTGGAGAGGGGGAGCTGTTTTTT. Protein product: CAWSAGEGELFF. The V call is TRBV30, the J call TRBJ2-2; D is unclear. The CDR3 sequence is 12 residues long. CDR1 is GTSNPN and CDR2 is SVGIG in the germline V gene (reference sequence). V lost 3 bases, J lost 8 bases, and 10 bases lay in between.

Comment on this clone: This CDR3 is also generated by other DNA sequences in the sample. The J gene is TRBJ1-5, the V gene TRBV6-5; 9 bases are a match to TRBD1. CDR3 length: 14 amino acids. Germline lookup yields CDR1 MNHEY and CDR2 SVGAGI. Losses at the gene ends were 5 bases for V and 4 bases for J; bases not matched to a gene: 3. CDR3 sequence: CASSRGTGNQPQHF. The CDR3 bases are TGTGCCAGCAGTAGGGGGACAGGGAATCAGCCCCAGCATTTT.

The V and J genes are TRBV2 and TRBJ1-5, with TRBD1 identical over 7 bases. V was clipped by 7 bases and J by 7 bases; unmatched bases: 7. Looked up from germline, CDR1 is SNHLY and CDR2 is FYNNEI. This CDR3 region has 13 residues. The DNA for the CDR3 is TGTGCCAGCAACGGACAGGAGGGACAGCCCCAGCATTTT. Its translation is CASNGQEGQPQHF.

This rearrangement joins TRBV4-2 to TRBJ2-4; TRBD1 matches 8 bases. This CDR3 has 16 residues. Germline CDR1 and CDR2: LGHNA and YNFKEQ. Trimming took 0 bases from V and 8 from J; bases not matched to a gene: 9. The CDR3 nucleotides read TGTGCCAGCAGCCAAGAAAGAGGGCAGGGGGCTGACATTCAGTACTTC. As protein: CASSQERGQGADIQYF.

Only a few counts were recorded for this clone. V usage is TRBV5-1 and J usage is TRBJ1-2, with 7 nucleotides matching TRBD1. J was trimmed by 3 bases and V by 2 bases; bases with no gene match: 7. Germline V gene lookup returns CDR1 SGHRS and CDR2 YFSETQ. This CDR3 is 15 amino acids long. CDR3 nucleotide sequence: TGCGCCAGCAGCTTCAGACAGGGCGAGGACTATGGCTACACCTTC. Amino acids: CASSFRQGEDYGYTF.

The V call is TRBV1, the J call TRBJ1-4; whether TRBD1, the table's D call, matches the DNA was not checked. TRBV1 is labeled a pseudogene. This CDR3 has 13 residues. CDR3: CTSRTGSNEKLFF. For the CDR3, the DNA is TGCACCAGCAGAACAGGGTCTAATGAAAAACTGTTTTTT.

This chain connects TRBV19 to TRBJ1-2; 10 nucleotides line up with TRBD1. Per germline, CDR1 LNHDA and CDR2 SQIVND (reference sequence). This CDR3 region has 17 residues. The ends lost 3 bases at V and 6 bases at J; junction bases unmatched: 13. CDR3 in DNA: TGTGCCAGTAGTATCCCACCCGGGACAGGGGATAGTAATGGCTACACCTTC. This translates into CASSIPPGTGDSNGYTF.

This chain joins TRBV27 and TRBJ2-1, with TRBD2 matching over 10 bases. The V segment lost 9 bases and the J segment 3 bases; nucleotides outside the gene matches: 8. The germline V gene encodes CDR1 MNHEY and CDR2 SMNVEV (reference sequence). The CDR3 is made up of 15 amino acids. The CDR3 here is CASSYSSGGYNEQFF. CDR3 nucleotide sequence: TGTGCCAGTTCCTACTCTAGCGGGGGCTACAATGAGCAGTTCTTC.

The rearrangement joins TRBV15 to TRBJ2-4; 9 bases agree with TRBD2. The CDR3 is 17 residues long. The trim removed 0 bases at V and 1 base at J, leaving 4 bases unmatched. The germline V gene encodes CDR1 LNHNV and CDR2 YYDKDF (reference sequence). For the CDR3, the DNA is TGTGCCACCAGCAGAGATTTGGGGACTAGCGCCAAAAACATTCAGTACTTC. It is translated as CATSRDLGTSAKNIQYF.

V is TRBV6-4 and J is TRBJ1-2; D is possibly TRBD1 (5 bases). V lost 0 bases, J lost 2 bases, and 10 bases lay in between. Germline CDR1 and CDR2: MRHNA and SNTAGT. The CDR3 extends over 15 amino acids. CDR3 loop: CASSDSKKGNYGYTF. The CDR3 region has the DNA TGTGCCAGCAGTGACTCCAAAAAGGGGAACTATGGCTACACCTTC.

The chain combines TRBV5-1 with TRBJ1-1; D unresolved. Germline-derived CDR1 and CDR2 are SGHRS and YFSETQ. The germline V and J ends were trimmed by 0 bases and 4 bases, with 13 bases remaining between them. There are 15 residues in the CDR3. This CDR3 reads CASSLEPGGFTEAFF. The CDR3 DNA is TGCGCCAGCAGCTTGGAACCGGGAGGCTTCACTGAAGCTTTCTTT.

The chain joins TRBV2 to TRBJ2-7; D gene uncertain. Germline lookup yields CDR1 SNHLY and CDR2 FYNNEI. The V end was cut by 5 bases, the J end by 2 bases, with 7 bases between. The CDR3 contains 12 residues. CDR3 residues: CASSLLAYEQYF. DNA of the CDR3: TGTGCCAGCAGTCTTCTTGCCTACGAGCAGTACTTC. Drawing the rest from reference TRBV2 and TRBJ2-7, the complete variable domain is EPEVTQTPSHQVTQMGQEVILRCVPISNHLYFYWYRQILGQKVEFLVSFYNNEISEKSEIFDDQFSVERPDGSNFTLKIRSTKLEDSAMYFCASSLLAYEQYFGPGTRLTVT.

This clone showed up just a few times. The chain recombines TRBV28 with TRBJ1-2, with D uncertain. Germline V CDR1 and CDR2: MDHEN, SYDVKM. V lost 3 bases, J lost 7 bases, and 12 bases lay in between. The CDR3 runs to 13 residues. The CDR3, as DNA: TGTGCCAGCAGTTTTCTAGGTCAGACTGGCTACACCTTC. The encoded protein is CASSFLGQTGYTF.

The chain uses TRBV25-1 and TRBJ1-2; 7 bases map to TRBD1. The CDR3 spans 16 residues. CDR1 MGHDK and CDR2 SYGVNS come from the germline V gene. V lost 5 bases and J lost 7; bases outside the gene matches: 16. Written as DNA, the CDR3 is TGTGCCAGCAGTAGCCGACAGGGAAGCTCTGTGGGTGGCTACACCTTC. Amino acids: CASSSRQGSSVGGYTF.

This clone was counted between two and nine times. The chain links TRBV28 to TRBJ2-4; 9 bases align to TRBD1. In germline, CDR1 is MDHEN, CDR2 SYDVKM. The V segment lost 3 bases and the J segment 9 bases; nucleotides outside the gene matches: 9. The CDR3 is 15 residues long. In nucleotides, the CDR3 is TGTGCCAGCAGTTTCTTACAGGGGGCTCGGGGCATTCAGTACTTC. Its protein product is CASSFLQGARGIQYF.

The genes are TRBV19 and TRBJ2-1; no reliable D call. Deletions cut 5 bases from V and 2 bases from J, with 10 bases between. Germline CDR1 is LNHDA and CDR2 is SQIVND (reference sequence). The CDR3 consists of 14 residues. CDR3 DNA sequence: TGTGCCAGTAGTGCCTCGGTAGCCTACAATGAGCAGTTCTTC. Its protein product is CASSASVAYNEQFF.

This chain connects TRBV4-1 to TRBJ1-2, with TRBD1 as a possible D gene (6 bases). The CDR3 has 12 residues. V was pared by 2 bases and J by 5 bases, with 6 bases between. Looked up from germline, CDR1 is MGHRA and CDR2 is YSYEKL. Here the CDR3 DNA reads TGCGCCAGCAGCCAACAGGGGTATGGCTACACCTTC. Its translation is CASSQQGYGYTF.

The CDR3 here is CASSTTGTVSYEQYF. The DNA for the CDR3 is TGTGCCAGCAGTACTACCGGGACAGTTTCCTACGAGCAGTACTTC. J is TRBJ2-7 and V is TRBV28; 7 positions match TRBD1. The V and J ends lost 5 bases and 1 base, in that order; junction bases with no gene match: 8. Germline V lookup: CDR1 MDHEN, CDR2 SYDVKM. The CDR3 covers 15 residues.